This section outlines one T cell receptor beta chain sequence together with its context. The target antigen is unknown. Primers: 60 Vbeta forward and 13 Jbeta reverse. Sequencing was performed with immunoSEQ multiplex PCR; in TCRdb, only in-frame clones are kept and a portion is missing. The sample includes roughly 130,000 clones, 76% seen only once; the top ten take 1.5% to 2%. The V end lost 5 bases, the J end lost 4 bases, and 17 bases lay between the germline ends. The length of the CDR3 is 16 residues. The germline CDR1 and CDR2 sequences are MDHEN and SYDVKM. The sample originates from a study of cytomegalovirus exposure and HLA in healthy donors. Study-wide results and limits: TCR beta chains numbering approximately 150 were designated cytomegalovirus-associated.

Sequencing input: PBMCs. The TCR sequence derives from a man aged 35-49 years in good health and CMV-seronegative. V and J are TRBV28 and TRBJ1-4; possibly TRBD1 for D (6 bases). The CDR3 sequence: CASSKGERGRNEKLFF. The CDR3 DNA follows: TGTGCCAGCAGTAAGGGGGAGAGGGGCCGTAATGAAAAACTGTTTTTT.